These T cell receptor beta chains were read from a single sample in a study of CXCR4 blockade with PD-1 therapy in pancreatic cancer. Some clones are missing from TCRdb's copy, which holds only in-frame ones; the method was immunoSEQ multiplex PCR. The sample has under 20,000 clones, around three quarters seen once. The material sequenced was tumor tissue. These TCRs come from a human donor with pancreatic ductal adenocarcinoma. Both conserved end residues are part of each CDR3. D genes are given only for firm matches. Clone size appears in some rows only: once, few, many, or a class for an expanded clone.

J: TRBJ1-2; D: NA; size: NA; V: TRBV28; CDR3: CASMSEGPLYGYTF; DNA: TGTGCCAGCATGTCCGAGGGGCCCCTCTATGGCTACACCTTC
J: TRBJ2-1; D: NA; size: medium-sized; V: TRBV19; CDR3: CASSIVWKDSSYNEQFF; DNA: TGTGCCAGTAGTATTGTCTGGAAGGACAGCTCCTACAATGAGCAGTTCTTC
J: TRBJ1-5; D: NA; size: NA; V: TRBV18; CDR3: CASSPSRGSNQPQHF; DNA: TGTGCCAGCTCACCTTCGAGAGGCAGCAATCAGCCCCAGCATTTT
J: TRBJ2-1; D: TRBD1; size: once; V: TRBV28; CDR3: CASTRDSSYNEQFF; DNA: TGTGCCAGCACTCGGGACAGCTCCTACAATGAGCAGTTCTTC
J: TRBJ1-2; D: NA; size: NA; V: TRBV28; CDR3: CASSSTVYGYTF; DNA: TGTGCCAGCAGTTCGACAGTTTATGGCTACACCTTC
J: TRBJ2-3; D: NA; size: NA; V: TRBV5-1; CDR3: CASSQDWSLGDTQYF; DNA: TGCGCCAGCAGCCAAGATTGGAGTCTGGGAGATACGCAGTATTTT
J: TRBJ1-3; D: NA; size: NA; V: TRBV14; CDR3: CASSHGTQWGNTIYF; DNA: TGTGCCAGCAGCCATGGGACCCAATGGGGAAACACCATATATTTT
J: TRBJ1-2; D: TRBD1; size: few; V: TRBV6-8; CDR3: CASSRDREGGYTF; DNA: TGTGCCAGCAGCAGGGACAGGGAGGGTGGCTACACCTTC
J: TRBJ1-2; D: NA; size: NA; V: TRBV29-1; CDR3: CSVTWPGPYGYTF; DNA: TGCAGCGTTACCTGGCCAGGCCCCTATGGCTACACCTTC
J: TRBJ2-5; D: NA; size: NA; V: TRBV19; CDR3: CASSIVDPTGETQYF; DNA: TGTGCCAGTAGTATAGTCGACCCAACGGGGGAGACCCAGTACTTC
J: TRBJ1-3; D: TRBD1; size: NA; V: TRBV9; CDR3: CASSLGQGDRNTIYF; DNA: TGTGCCAGCAGTCTCGGACAGGGGGACAGAAACACCATATATTTT
J: TRBJ1-1; D: TRBD1; size: few; V: TRBV6-7; CDR3: CATSDRGSTEAFF; DNA: TGTGCCACCTCGGACAGGGGATCCACTGAAGCTTTCTTT
J: TRBJ2-3; D: TRBD2; size: NA; V: TRBV28; CDR3: CASSSSTSGTRTDTQYF; DNA: TGTGCCAGCAGTTCCTCGACTAGCGGGACTCGCACAGATACGCAGTATTTT
J: TRBJ2-1; D: TRBD1; size: NA; V: TRBV30; CDR3: CAWTRQGSSSYNEQFF; DNA: TGTGCCTGGACACGACAGGGGTCCTCCTCCTACAATGAGCAGTTCTTC
J: TRBJ2-7; D: NA; size: NA; V: TRBV9; CDR3: CASSATGDSYEQYF; DNA: TGTGCCAGCAGCGCTACAGGGGACTCCTACGAGCAGTATTTC
J: TRBJ1-2; D: NA; size: NA; V: TRBV19; CDR3: CASRAPGTNYGYTF; DNA: TGTGCCAGTAGGGCACCCGGGACTAACTATGGCTACACCTTC
J: TRBJ2-3; D: TRBD2; size: few; V: TRBV10-1; CDR3: CASRFPGLAGEGTDTQYF; DNA: TGCGCCAGCAGATTCCCGGGACTAGCGGGAGAGGGTACAGATACGCAGTATTTT
J: TRBJ2-1; D: NA; size: once; V: TRBV6-8; CDR3: CASSYLPPGQSYNEQFF; DNA: TGTGCCAGCAGTTACCTTCCTCCTGGACAGTCCTACAATGAGCAGTTCTTC